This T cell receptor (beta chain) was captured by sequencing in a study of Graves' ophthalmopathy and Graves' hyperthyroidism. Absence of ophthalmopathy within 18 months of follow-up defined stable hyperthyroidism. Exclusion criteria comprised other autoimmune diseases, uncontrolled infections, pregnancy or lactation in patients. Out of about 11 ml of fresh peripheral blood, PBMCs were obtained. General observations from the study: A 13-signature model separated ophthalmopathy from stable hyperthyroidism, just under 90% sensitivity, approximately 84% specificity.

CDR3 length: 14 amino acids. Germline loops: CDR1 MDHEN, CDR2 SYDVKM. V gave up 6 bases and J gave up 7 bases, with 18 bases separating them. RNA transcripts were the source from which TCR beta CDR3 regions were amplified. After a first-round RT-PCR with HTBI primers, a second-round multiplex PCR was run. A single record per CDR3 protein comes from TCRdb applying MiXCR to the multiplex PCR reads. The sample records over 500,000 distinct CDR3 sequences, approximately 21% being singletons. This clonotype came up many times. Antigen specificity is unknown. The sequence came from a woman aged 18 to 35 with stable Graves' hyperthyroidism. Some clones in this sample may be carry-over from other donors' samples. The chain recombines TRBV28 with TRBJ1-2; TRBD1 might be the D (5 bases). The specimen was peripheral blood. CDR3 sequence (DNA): TGTGCCAGCAGCCAGACAGTAGTTACGCGTGGCTACACCTTC. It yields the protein CASSQTVVTRGYTF.